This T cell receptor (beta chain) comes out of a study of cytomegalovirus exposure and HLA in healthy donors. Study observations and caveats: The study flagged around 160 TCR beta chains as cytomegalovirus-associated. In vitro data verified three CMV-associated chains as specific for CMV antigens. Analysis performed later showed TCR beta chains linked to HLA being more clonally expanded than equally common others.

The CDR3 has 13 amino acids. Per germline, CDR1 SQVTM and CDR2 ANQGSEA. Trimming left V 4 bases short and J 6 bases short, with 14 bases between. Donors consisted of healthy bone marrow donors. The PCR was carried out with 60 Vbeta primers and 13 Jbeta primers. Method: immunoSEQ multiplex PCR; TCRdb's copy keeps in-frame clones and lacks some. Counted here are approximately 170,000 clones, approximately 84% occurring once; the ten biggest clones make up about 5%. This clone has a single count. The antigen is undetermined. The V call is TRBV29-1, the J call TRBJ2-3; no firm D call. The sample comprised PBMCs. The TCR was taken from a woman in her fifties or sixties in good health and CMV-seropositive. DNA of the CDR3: TGCAGCGTTGCCCCGCGGCTGACCGATACGCAGTATTTT. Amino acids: CSVAPRLTDTQYF.